This record concerns one T cell receptor beta chain sequence. Its antigen is not identified. V lost 2 bases and J 0 bases, leaving 8 bases between the germline ends. CDR3 length: 15 amino acids. Germline-derived CDR1 and CDR2 are SGHTA and FQGNSA. The data derive from a study of T cell repertoires in cytomegalovirus infection. The wider study: In public TCR beta signatures, there were indications of both CMV infection and matching HLA type.

Study-level points and caveats: Cumulative frequency of public TCR beta families picked out carriers of CMV plus the relevant HLA. Ex vivo responses were dominated by HLA-C-restricted CMV-specific TCR beta clonotypes.

TCRdb reprocessed the reads via MiXCR and lists one record per CDR3 protein. Found here are 180,000 or so distinct CDR3 sequences, 15% to 20% of them singletons; the top ten hold less than 25%. Sequencing was carried out using CD8+ T cells from PBMCs. This sequence originates from a human donor in good health (CMV status not recorded). Some clones in this sample may be carry-over from other donors' samples. The genes are TRBV7-2 and TRBJ2-1; tentatively, D is TRBD2 (5 bases). The CDR3 protein is CASSLSGTSYNEQFF. CDR3 in DNA: TGTGCCAGCAGCTTAAGCGGTACCTCCTACAATGAGCAGTTCTTC.